This T cell receptor beta chain was recorded in a study of T cells of healthy individuals. The CDR3 extends over 16 amino acids. Trimming removed 0 bases from V and 3 bases from J, with 12 bases in between. CDR1 and CDR2 from the germline V gene are DFQATT and SNEGSKA (reference sequence). TCRdb reprocessed the 5' RACE reads with MiXCR, giving one entry per CDR3 protein. The sample has 55,000 to 65,000 distinct CDR3 sequences, around 16% seen once; the top ten hold 4% to 5%. The chain has TRBV20-1 and TRBJ1-6; D might be TRBD1 (6 bases). The source is a human donor in good health. The CDR3 nucleotides read TGCAGTGCTAGAGACCCGCAGGACAGCTATAATTCACCCCTCCACTTT. Protein product: CSARDPQDSYNSPLHF.